This TCR beta chain is from a study of shared clonotypes between healthy human individuals. Free of recent acute infections or vaccinations, the donors were healthy HIV-negative adults. Concerning this clone itself: Its specificity is unknown.

Once extracted for a subset, genomic DNA was divided evenly among several immunoSEQ plates. TCRdb's table, derived via immunoSEQ multiplex PCR, lists solely in-frame clones and lacks some. The sample holds about 1 million clones, approximately 70% seen once. Overall study findings and caveats: The study found lower generation probabilities in non-shared clonotypes than in those shared by all four donors.

Sequencing input: memory CD4+ T cells sorted from blood. Subset specified: CD45RA-negative fraction. The clonotype comes from a man between 18 and 29 years old in good health.

The CDR3 spells CASSLGAGGTGELFF. CDR3 coding DNA: TGTGCCAGCAGCTTGGGAGCGGGAGGCACCGGGGAGCTGTTTTTT. This sequence joins TRBV5-5 and TRBJ2-2; 9 nucleotides agree with TRBD2. From germline, CDR1 is SGHKS and CDR2 YYEKEE (reference sequence). CDR3 size: 15 residues. With 0 bases clipped from V and 4 bases from J, the junction kept 1 base outside the gene matches.